These 32 T cell receptor beta chains share one sample of origin, sequenced in a study of cytomegalovirus exposure and HLA in healthy donors. PCR primers comprised 60 Vbeta and 13 Jbeta primers. Only in-frame clones appear in the TCRdb table, and some are missing; sequencing was by immunoSEQ multiplex PCR. The sample comprises 95,000 to 150,000 clones, approximately 69% of which are singletons, and 4% rests with the top ten. Sequencing used PBMCs. These receptors all come from a middle-aged man in good health and CMV-seropositive.

V and J are TRBV11-2 and TRBJ2-1; 8 bases are shared with TRBD2. The CDR3 is 16 amino acids. CDR1 is SGHAT and CDR2 is FQNNGV in the germline V gene. V trimming: 0 bases; J trimming: 3 bases; junction bases outside the gene matches: 4. The CDR3 sequence is CASSLEIAGRYNEQFF. Here the CDR3 DNA reads TGTGCCAGCAGCTTAGAGATAGCGGGGCGCTACAATGAGCAGTTCTTC.

The rearrangement joins TRBV11-2 to TRBJ2-5; no reliable D call. V lost 0 bases and J 4 bases, leaving 9 bases between the germline ends. This CDR3 comprises 14 residues. Per the germline V gene, CDR1 is SGHAT and CDR2 is FQNNGV. The CDR3 reads CASSLDQRGETQYF. CDR3 bases: TGTGCCAGCAGCTTAGATCAGCGAGGAGAGACCCAGTACTTC.

The chain uses TRBV9 and TRBJ2-1, with 8 bases identical to TRBD1. Germline values: CDR1 SGDLS, CDR2 YYNGEE. The CDR3 loop spans 16 amino acids. Trimming took 0 bases from V and 8 from J; bases not matched to a gene: 10. The CDR3 DNA follows: TGTGCCAGCAGCGTAGTGGGGCAGGGGGCCGTCCATGAGCAGTTCTTC. Protein sequence: CASSVVGQGAVHEQFF.

In regard to this clone: Other DNA sequences in this specimen translate into the identical CDR3. The chain recombines TRBV5-1 with TRBJ2-7; 7 nucleotides line up with TRBD2. Germline trimming cut 0 bases from V and 0 bases from J; bases unmatched to any gene: 0. Germline values: CDR1 SGHRS, CDR2 YFSETQ. This CDR3 comprises 14 residues. The CDR3 sequence is CASSLGGGSYEQYF. CDR3 bases: TGCGCCAGCAGCTTGGGGGGGGGCTCCTACGAGCAGTACTTC.

J is TRBJ1-5 and V is TRBV4-1; 7 positions agree with TRBD1. The V segment lost 4 bases and the J segment 3 bases; nucleotides outside the gene matches: 9. The CDR3 is made up of 16 amino acids. The germline gives CDR1 MGHRA, CDR2 YSYEKL. CDR3 residues: CASSLALGTANQPQHF. For the CDR3, the DNA is TGCGCCAGCAGCCTGGCCCTCGGGACAGCCAATCAGCCCCAGCATTTT.

The chain has TRBV9 and TRBJ2-2; 8 nucleotides line up with TRBD1. This CDR3 spans 15 amino acids. Trimming removed 4 bases from V and 4 bases from J; junction bases left unmatched: 6. In germline, CDR1 is SGDLS, CDR2 YYNGEE. CDR3 region: CASSTRTGLTGELFF. DNA of the CDR3: TGTGCCAGCAGCACCCGGACAGGGCTCACCGGGGAGCTGTTTTTT.

The chain is built from TRBV27 and TRBJ2-7; 9 bases match TRBD1. CDR1 is MNHEY, CDR2 SMNVEV, per germline (reference sequence). The length of the CDR3 is 14 residues. The J segment lost 7 bases and the V segment lost 4 bases, leaving 8 bases of the junction unmatched. CDR3 sequence reads: CASSYGTGSGEQYF. The CDR3, as DNA: TGTGCCAGCAGTTACGGGACAGGGTCTGGAGAGCAGTACTTC.

The chain links TRBV11-2 to TRBJ2-7, with 8 positions matching TRBD2. The trim removed 5 bases at V and 4 bases at J, leaving 10 bases unmatched. The CDR3 is 15 amino acids. CDR1 and CDR2 (germline): SGHAT, FQNNGV. The CDR3 DNA is TGTGCCAGCAGCAACTCCGGGACTAGAGGATACGAGCAGTACTTC. Translating gives CASSNSGTRGYEQYF. The whole variable domain, filled in from reference TRBV11-2 and TRBJ2-7, reads EAGVAQSPRYKIIEKRQSVAFWCNPISGHATLYWYQQILGQGPKLLIQFQNNGVVDDSQLPKDRFSAERLKGVDSTLKIQPAKLEDSAVYLCASSNSGTRGYEQYFGPGTRLTVT.

The CDR3 nucleotides are TGTGCCAGCAGCTTTATACCGGGAGGGGTAGCCCAGTACTTC. Translation gives CASSFIPGGVAQYF. This chain joins TRBV21-1 and TRBJ2-5; no check of the table's D call, TRBD2, against the DNA was made. TRBV21-1 is described as a pseudogene. The CDR3 sequence is 14 residues long.

This chain uses TRBV6-5 with TRBJ2-7; the D gene is possibly TRBD2 (5 bases). V lost 7 bases and J lost 0, with 16 bases in between. Germline V gene data show CDR1 as MNHEY and CDR2 as SVGAGI. CDR3 length: 15 amino acids. The CDR3 here is CASTELVGSSYEQYF. DNA for the CDR3: TGTGCCAGCACCGAATTGGTGGGGAGCTCCTACGAGCAGTACTTC.

The V and J genes are TRBV7-9 and TRBJ2-1, with D possibly being TRBD1 (6 bases). Trimming shortened V by 5 bases and J by 4 bases, and 12 bases separated the two germline ends. Germline V CDR1 and CDR2: SEHNR, FQNEAQ (reference sequence). The CDR3 has 14 amino acids. The DNA for the CDR3 is TGTGCCAGCAGCCCTAACAGGGATTACAATGAGCAGTTCTTC. The encoded protein is CASSPNRDYNEQFF.

V gene TRBV15 combines with J gene TRBJ2-1; 10 bases fit TRBD1. V shed 3 bases and J 7 bases; nucleotides not matched to a gene: 6. Germline V gives CDR1 LNHNV, CDR2 YYDKDF (reference sequence). There are 15 residues in the CDR3. CDR3 sequence (DNA): TGTGCCACCAGCAGCGACAGGGGGCAGGGGAATGAGCAGTTCTTC. Translated, it gives CATSSDRGQGNEQFF.

V usage is TRBV7-2 and J usage is TRBJ1-4, with TRBD1 matching over 8 bases. Trimming took 2 bases from V and 14 from J; bases not matched to a gene: 1. The CDR3 totals 11 residues. CDR1 is SGHTA, CDR2 FQGNSA, per germline. Here the CDR3 reads CASSLRDRLFF. The CDR3 coding sequence is TGTGCCAGCAGCTTAAGGGACAGGCTGTTTTTT.

The J gene is TRBJ1-2, the V gene TRBV7-2, with D perhaps matching TRBD1 (6 bases). Trimming stripped 5 bases from V and 4 bases from J, with 20 bases between. Germline loops: CDR1 SGHTA, CDR2 FQGNSA. The CDR3 contains 16 residues. As DNA, the CDR3 is TGTGCCAGCAGCCCGCCGTTGGGGGGGCGAAGCTATGGCTACACCTTC. It specifies CASSPPLGGRSYGYTF.

This chain links TRBV6-5 with TRBJ2-5; D is undetermined. The better agreement between TRBJ2-7 and the DNA end casts doubt on the J call. The CDR3 contains 13 residues. Germline CDR1 and CDR2: MNHEY and SVGAGI. As DNA, the CDR3 is TGTGCCAGCAGGGCCCGCGGCCAGTACGAGCAGTACTTC. It codes for CASRARGQYEQYF.

The table lists this clone with a count of one. This sequence joins TRBV9 and TRBJ2-1, with 9 bases lining up with TRBD2. This CDR3 has 15 residues. V was pared by 4 bases and J by 1 base, with 3 bases of the junction left unmatched. Germline V gene sequence: CDR1 SGDLS, CDR2 YYNGEE. This CDR3 is CASSLSGRSYNEQFF. For the CDR3, the DNA is TGTGCCAGCAGCCTCAGCGGGAGGTCCTACAATGAGCAGTTCTTC.

In this sample, this clone turned up a few times. V and J are TRBV6-1 and TRBJ1-4; 10 nucleotides agree with TRBD1. The CDR3 is made up of 15 amino acids. The germline gives CDR1 MNHNS, CDR2 SASEGT. Trimming at V came to 8 bases and at J to 3 bases, leaving 6 bases not matched to a gene. The CDR3 bases are TGTGCCAGCTTTGACAGGGGGCGACCTAATGAAAAACTGTTTTTT. Translating gives CASFDRGRPNEKLFF.

The chain links TRBV11-3 to TRBJ2-1, with a weak D call TRBD2 (6 bases). This CDR3 spans 15 amino acids. Germline V gene data show CDR1 as SGHNT and CDR2 as YENEEA. The V end lost 2 bases, the J end lost 4 bases, and 12 bases lay between the germline ends. The CDR3 DNA sequence: TGTGCCAGCAGCTTAATGCGGGGCGAATACAATGAGCAGTTCTTC. It yields the protein CASSLMRGEYNEQFF.

The chain has TRBV5-1 and TRBJ2-3, with 14 bases aligning to TRBD2. The length of the CDR3 is 19 residues. V lost 0 bases, J lost 0 bases, and 6 bases stayed unmatched. Looked up from germline, CDR1 is SGHRS and CDR2 is YFSETQ. This CDR3 is CASSLETSGGAWSTDTQYF. The CDR3 nucleotides are TGCGCCAGCAGCTTGGAGACTAGCGGGGGGGCTTGGAGCACAGATACGCAGTATTTT.

V and J are TRBV5-1 and TRBJ2-7; tentatively, D is TRBD2 (6 bases). Trimming took 1 base from V and 4 from J, leaving 15 bases between them. Germline V CDR1 and CDR2: SGHRS, YFSETQ. This CDR3 comprises 15 residues. The CDR3 sequence: CASSLRGTGGYEQYF. The CDR3 DNA sequence: TGCGCCAGCAGCTTGAGGGGCACAGGAGGGTACGAGCAGTACTTC.

The chain joins TRBV2 to TRBJ2-7; 10 positions match TRBD2. Germline loops: CDR1 SNHLY, CDR2 FYNNEI. The CDR3 is made up of 15 amino acids. Unmatched junction bases numbered 5, after V lost 0 bases and J lost 6 bases. For the CDR3, the DNA is TGTGCCAGCAGTGAAGCGGGTGCTAGCGGGAGCGAGCAGTACTTC. Protein product: CASSEAGASGSEQYF. The whole variable domain, remainder taken from reference TRBV2 and TRBJ2-7, is EPEVTQTPSHQVTQMGQEVILRCVPISNHLYFYWYRQILGQKVEFLVSFYNNEISEKSEIFDDQFSVERPDGSNFTLKIRSTKLEDSAMYFCASSEAGASGSEQYFGPGTRLTVT.

V is TRBV6-5 and J is TRBJ1-1; 8 positions agree with TRBD1. Germline CDR1 reads MNHEY; CDR2 reads SVGAGI. The CDR3 extends over 15 amino acids. Trimming at V came to 2 bases and at J to 5 bases, leaving 7 bases not matched to a gene. In DNA form, the CDR3 reads TGTGCCAGCAGTTACCGGGCAGGGGGCAGGACTGAAGCTTTCTTT. It translates to CASSYRAGGRTEAFF.

This chain joins TRBV2 and TRBJ1-5, with TRBD1 matching 8 bases. CDR1 is SNHLY, CDR2 FYNNEI, per germline. The CDR3 sequence is 14 residues long. The junction had 3 bases not matched to a gene; V was cut back by 3 bases and J by 5 bases. CDR3 in DNA: TGTGCCAGCAGTGATGCCAGGGGGCATCAGCCCCAGCATTTT. Translated: CASSDARGHQPQHF.

This chain uses TRBV19 with TRBJ1-5; 8 bases are a match to TRBD1. In germline, CDR1 is LNHDA, CDR2 SQIVND (reference sequence). This CDR3 has 18 residues. The junction had 11 bases not matched to a gene; V was cut back by 1 base and J by 3 bases. The CDR3 protein is CASSIVRTGRINNQPQHF. The DNA of the CDR3 is TGTGCCAGTAGTATAGTGCGGACAGGGCGAATCAACAATCAGCCCCAGCATTTT.

In DNA form, the CDR3 reads TGTGCCAGCAGCCAGACAGGGTTTGACTATGGCTACACCTTC. Its translation is CASSQTGFDYGYTF. The chain joins TRBV5-6 to TRBJ1-2; 7 bases align to TRBD1. CDR3 length: 14 amino acids. Germline V lookup: CDR1 SGHDT, CDR2 YYEEEE. The J segment lost 3 bases and the V segment lost 4 bases, leaving 6 bases of the junction unmatched.

The chain links TRBV7-9 to TRBJ2-1; TRBD1 matches 7 bases. This CDR3 has 14 residues. From germline, CDR1 is SEHNR and CDR2 FQNEAQ (reference sequence). The V gene end was trimmed by 4 bases and the J gene end by 6 bases; junction bases not matched to a gene: 6. The CDR3 DNA follows: TGTGCCAGCAGCTCCCAGACAGGGCCCAATGAGCAGTTCTTC. This encodes CASSSQTGPNEQFF. Looking up the rest from reference TRBV7-9 and TRBJ2-1 gives the full variable domain: DTGVSQNPRHKITKRGQNVTFRCDPISEHNRLYWYRQTLGQGPEFLTYFQNEAQLEKSRLLSDRFSAERPKGSFSTLEIQRTEQGDSAMYLCASSSQTGPNEQFFGPGTRLTVL.

The V call is TRBV21-1, the J call TRBJ1-2; the table assigns TRBD1, which was not confirmed against the DNA. TRBV21-1 is marked as a pseudogene. The CDR3 length is 16 residues. Written as DNA, the CDR3 is TGTGCCAGCAGCTTATTTTACAGGGGGCTCGGGAATGGCTACACCTTC. It specifies CASSLFYRGLGNGYTF.

V gene TRBV9 combines with J gene TRBJ2-2; D is perhaps TRBD1 (5 bases). Per the germline V gene, CDR1 is SGDLS and CDR2 is YYNGEE. There are 15 residues in the CDR3. Trimming left V 0 bases short and J 4 bases short, with 10 bases between. CDR3 residues: CASSVEGRGTGELFF. In DNA form, the CDR3 reads TGTGCCAGCAGCGTAGAGGGGCGTGGCACCGGGGAGCTGTTTTTT.

In nucleotides, the CDR3 is TGCGCCAGCAGTGGGACAACCGGGACAGTTCCTGAAAAACTGTTTTTT. It yields the protein CASSGTTGTVPEKLFF. The chain joins TRBV10-1 to TRBJ1-4; 7 nucleotides line up with TRBD1. V shed 4 bases and J 7 bases; nucleotides not matched to a gene: 12. Germline CDR1 reads WNHNN; CDR2 reads SYGVQD (reference sequence). The CDR3 is 16 residues long.

This clone was detected a few times. The J gene is TRBJ1-5, the V gene TRBV6-1, with 10 bases that match TRBD1. Per germline, CDR1 MNHNS and CDR2 SASEGT. V was clipped by 6 bases and J by 2 bases; unmatched bases: 4. The CDR3 totals 15 residues. CDR3 DNA sequence: TGTGCCAGCAGAGGAGACAGGGGGCGCAATCAGCCCCAGCATTTT. Its protein is CASRGDRGRNQPQHF.

This clone appeared once. V gene TRBV29-1 combines with J gene TRBJ1-1; a possible D gene is TRBD1 (5 bases). Germline V gene sequence: CDR1 SQVTM, CDR2 ANQGSEA. This CDR3 contains 15 residues. Trimming cost V 7 bases and J 1 base, with 19 bases left between them. CDR3 region: CSADPREGTNTEAFF. In nucleotides, the CDR3 is TGCAGCGCCGACCCTCGGGAGGGGACGAACACTGAAGCTTTCTTT.

The chain has TRBV6-1 and TRBJ2-1, with TRBD2 as a possible D gene (6 bases). Per the germline V gene, CDR1 is MNHNS and CDR2 is SASEGT. Trimming took 1 base from V and 7 from J, leaving 8 bases between them. The CDR3 is made up of 13 amino acids. The CDR3 DNA sequence: TGTGCCAGCAGTGAAGAACGGGAGAATGAGCAGTTCTTC. It encodes CASSEERENEQFF.